These 31 T cell receptor beta chains originate from one sample sequenced in a study of blood T cell repertoires in COVID-19. Assay: immunoSEQ multiplex PCR; the TCRdb copy retains only in-frame clones and omits some. The sample consists of 85,000 to 90,000 clones, roughly nine tenths of them appearing once. Material for sequencing was peripheral blood. The receptors stem from a woman aged 80 or over with active COVID-19.

About this clone: Germline and junction disagree at one end, which may indicate a read error. The genes are TRBV7-2 and TRBJ1-1; 9 nucleotides align to TRBD1. The CDR3 covers 16 residues. Germline V CDR1 and CDR2: SGHTA, FQGNSA. In DNA, the CDR3 is TGTGCCAGCAGCTCAAACACCGGGACAGGGAACCCTGAAGCTTTCTTT. Its translation: CASSSNTGTGNPEAFF.

The table lists this clone with a few counts. The chain recombines TRBV28 with TRBJ2-2; D perhaps matches TRBD1 (6 bases). The length of the CDR3 is 16 residues. CDR1 is MDHEN, CDR2 SYDVKM, per germline. Trimming pared 5 bases from V and 9 bases from J, leaving 22 bases between. The CDR3 nucleotides are TGTGCCAGCAGTCCAACACCCAGGGGCAGGTCGTGGGAGCTGTTTTTT. It yields the protein CASSPTPRGRSWELFF.

The chain links TRBV27 to TRBJ2-7; 7 nucleotides agree with TRBD1. The CDR3 loop spans 14 amino acids. The V segment lost 5 bases and the J segment 0 bases; nucleotides outside the gene matches: 4. From germline, CDR1 is MNHEY and CDR2 SMNVEV (reference sequence). The CDR3 here is CASSPRQGSYEQYF. The CDR3 DNA sequence: TGTGCCAGCAGTCCCAGACAGGGCTCCTACGAGCAGTACTTC.

This chain connects TRBV12-3 or TRBV12-4 to TRBJ1-3; D unresolved. Trimming removed 5 bases from V and 7 bases from J, with 9 bases in between. The CDR3 sequence is 12 residues long. The CDR3 DNA sequence: TGTGCCAGCAGTCTTTACGCGAACACCATATATTTT. It translates to CASSLYANTIYF.

This chain uses TRBV27 with TRBJ2-1, with D perhaps matching TRBD1 (6 bases). The V gene's germline CDR1 is MNHEY and CDR2 SMNVEV (reference sequence). The CDR3 extends over 14 amino acids. With 5 bases removed from V and 2 bases from J, the gap between germline ends came to 10 bases. In DNA, the CDR3 is TGTGCCAGCAGTCGGACAGCGCCCTACAATGAGCAGTTCTTC. Its protein is CASSRTAPYNEQFF.

The gene calls are TRBV12-3 or TRBV12-4 and TRBJ2-7, with D perhaps TRBD2 (6 bases). The CDR3 loop spans 12 amino acids. With 6 bases removed from V and 5 bases from J, the gap between germline ends came to 11 bases. The DNA of the CDR3 is TGTGCCAGCAGCCACGCGGGACACGAGCAGTACTTC. This encodes CASSHAGHEQYF.

There are a few counts of this clone. This chain connects TRBV5-1 to TRBJ2-7; D unclear. There are 14 residues in the CDR3. The V end was cut by 0 bases, the J end by 6 bases, with 13 bases between. Germline loops: CDR1 SGHRS, CDR2 YFSETQ. The CDR3 spells CASSLAVLTGEQYF. The CDR3 DNA reads TGCGCCAGCAGCTTGGCCGTCCTGACGGGCGAGCAGTACTTC.

DNA of the CDR3: TGCGCCAGCAGCCACAGGGTATGGGCTGAAGCTTTCTTT. This encodes CASSHRVWAEAFF. The chain employs TRBV4-3 and TRBJ1-1, with D tentatively TRBD1 (5 bases). CDR1 and CDR2 (germline): LGHNA, YSLEER. This CDR3 comprises 13 residues. Trimming cost V 3 bases and J 6 bases, with 11 bases left between them.

Only one count was recorded for this clone. CDR3 nucleotide sequence: TGTGCCAGCAGCCAGAACCGGGACAACGAGCAGTACTTC. It translates to CASSQNRDNEQYF. The chain links TRBV6-6 to TRBJ2-7, with D possibly TRBD1 on 6 matching bases. Germline-derived CDR1 and CDR2 are MNHNY and SVGAGI (reference sequence). V was clipped by 6 bases and J by 5 bases, with 14 bases between them. The CDR3 totals 13 residues.

This clone was recorded once. J is TRBJ2-1 and V is TRBV19; D unclear. Germline CDR1 is LNHDA and CDR2 is SQIVND (reference sequence). V was clipped by 4 bases and J by 11 bases, with 15 bases between them. The CDR3 is made up of 13 amino acids. The chain's CDR3 is CASSTQPPVKQFF. CDR3 nucleotides: TGTGCCAGTAGTACGCAACCCCCGGTGAAGCAGTTCTTC.

The CDR3 loop reads CASSGLGPGGNQPQHF. The CDR3 DNA reads TGTGCCAGCAGTGGTTTGGGGCCAGGGGGCAATCAGCCCCAGCATTTT. This chain joins TRBV6-1 and TRBJ1-5, with D tentatively TRBD1 (6 bases). V dropped 4 bases and J dropped 2 bases, with 15 bases sitting between them. CDR3 length: 16 amino acids. Germline V CDR1 and CDR2: MNHNS, SASEGT.

CDR3 coding DNA: TGTGCCAGTAGCTCCTCAGGCAGGGGGACAGGGATTTATGAGCAGTTCTTC. Protein sequence: CASSSSGRGTGIYEQFF. The chain employs TRBV19 and TRBJ2-1; 9 nucleotides agree with TRBD1. From germline, CDR1 is LNHDA and CDR2 SQIVND (reference sequence). V shed 6 bases and J 8 bases; nucleotides not matched to a gene: 17. The CDR3 has 17 amino acids.

The CDR3 nucleotides read TGTGCCAGCAGCCCGGGACAGGGGCTGGAGACCCAGTACTTC. It translates to CASSPGQGLETQYF. This chain joins TRBV7-9 and TRBJ2-5, with 10 bases that match TRBD1. V dropped 5 bases and J dropped 5; count of bases not matched to a gene: 5. The V gene's germline CDR1 is SEHNR and CDR2 FQNEAQ (reference sequence). There are 14 residues in the CDR3.

Only a few counts were recorded for this clone. The J gene is TRBJ1-2, the V gene TRBV28; 7 bases are shared with TRBD1. Looked up from germline, CDR1 is MDHEN and CDR2 is SYDVKM. The ends lost 5 bases at V and 1 base at J; junction bases unmatched: 7. The CDR3 covers 15 residues. CDR3 loop: CASSQGTDLNYGYTF. DNA of the CDR3: TGTGCCAGCAGTCAGGGGACAGATCTTAACTATGGCTACACCTTC.

The chain combines TRBV28 with TRBJ2-2; 8 bases map to TRBD1. With 3 bases clipped from V and 3 bases from J, the junction kept 3 bases outside the gene matches. Germline CDR1 MDHEN, CDR2 SYDVKM. The CDR3 covers 15 residues. The CDR3: CASSFGTGYTGELFF. The CDR3 coding sequence is TGTGCCAGCAGTTTCGGGACAGGATACACCGGGGAGCTGTTTTTT.

The rearrangement uses TRBV18 and TRBJ2-1; no definite D call. V lost 4 bases to trimming and J lost 5 bases, with 12 bases between them. This CDR3 is built from 14 residues. Per germline, CDR1 KGHSH and CDR2 LQKENI. CDR3 protein: CASSLSRTDNEQFF. DNA for the CDR3: TGTGCCAGCTCACTCAGCCGAACAGACAATGAGCAGTTCTTC.

The chain uses TRBV3-1 (or the pseudogene TRBV3-2) and TRBJ1-2; 7 bases match TRBD1. The CDR3 length is 14 residues. The V gene end was trimmed by 3 bases and the J gene end by 8 bases; junction bases not matched to a gene: 9. Germline assignment: CDR1 LGHDT and CDR2 YNNKEL (reference sequence). In DNA, the CDR3 is TGTGCCAGCAGCCATGAGGGGGCGCGATCGGGCTACACCTTC. As protein: CASSHEGARSGYTF.

The chain carries TRBV11-2 and TRBJ2-2; D perhaps matches TRBD2 (5 bases). CDR1 and CDR2 (germline): SGHAT, FQNNGV. The ends were cut back, 5 bases at V and 8 bases at J, with 15 bases in the middle. The CDR3 runs 14 residues. CDR3 sequence reads: CASSRNTGGGELFF. DNA of the CDR3: TGTGCCAGCAGCCGAAATACCGGCGGGGGGGAGCTGTTTTTT. The full variable domain, its missing parts supplied by reference TRBV11-2 and TRBJ2-2, is EAGVAQSPRYKIIEKRQSVAFWCNPISGHATLYWYQQILGQGPKLLIQFQNNGVVDDSQLPKDRFSAERLKGVDSTLKIQPAKLEDSAVYLCASSRNTGGGELFFGEGSRLTVL.

The chain joins TRBV18 to TRBJ2-1; possibly TRBD1 for D (7 bases). The CDR3 length is 16 residues. V lost 6 bases to trimming and J lost 0 bases, with 15 bases between them. Germline V gene data show CDR1 as KGHSH and CDR2 as LQKENI. In DNA form, the CDR3 reads TGTGCCAGCTCTCGTGGGGGGACAGTCTCCTACAATGAGCAGTTCTTC. Amino acid sequence: CASSRGGTVSYNEQFF. Based on the CDR3 plus reference TRBV18 and TRBJ2-1, the full variable domain is NAGVMQNPRHLVRRRGQEARLRCSPMKGHSHVYWYRQLPEEGLKFMVYLQKENIIDESGMPKERFSAEFPKEGPSILRIQQVVRGDSAAYFCASSRGGTVSYNEQFFGPGTRLTVL.

This clone was seen only once. This chain uses TRBV7-2 with TRBJ2-1, with 7 bases lining up with TRBD2. V lost 3 bases to trimming and J lost 9 bases; unmatched junction nucleotides: 8. CDR1 is SGHTA, CDR2 FQGNSA, per germline. The CDR3 spans 14 residues. The CDR3 sequence: CASSFGGGPREQFF. In nucleotides, the CDR3 is TGTGCCAGCAGCTTTGGGGGAGGGCCCCGTGAGCAGTTCTTC.

The chain employs TRBV27 and TRBJ1-4, with 7 positions matching TRBD1. Germline values: CDR1 MNHEY, CDR2 SMNVEV (reference sequence). With 4 bases clipped from V and 7 bases from J, the junction kept 6 bases outside the gene matches. This CDR3 spans 14 amino acids. In DNA form, the CDR3 reads TGTGCCAGCAGTTACAGGGGAGTGGGTGAAAAACTGTTTTTT. Residues: CASSYRGVGEKLFF.

The chain combines TRBV29-1 with TRBJ2-5; 11 bases align to TRBD2. With 2 bases clipped from V and 2 bases from J, the junction kept 7 bases outside the gene matches. CDR1 is SQVTM and CDR2 is ANQGSEA in the germline V gene. This CDR3 has 16 residues. The CDR3 DNA follows: TGCAGCGTTGAACTTGGGACTAGCGGTGTTCAAGAGACCCAGTACTTC. Encoded protein: CSVELGTSGVQETQYF.

V is TRBV7-8 and J is TRBJ2-5, with TRBD2 as a possible D gene (6 bases). CDR1 and CDR2 (germline): SGHVS, FQNEAQ. Trimming took off 1 base at V and 3 bases at J, with 9 bases between the two ends. The CDR3 is made up of 14 amino acids. The DNA of the CDR3 is TGTGCCAGCAGCTTAGTGGGGGGAAAAGAGACCCAGTACTTC. This encodes CASSLVGGKETQYF.

This sequence joins TRBV18 and TRBJ1-3; D remains unclear. This CDR3 spans 17 amino acids. V lost 3 bases and J 0 bases, leaving 15 bases between the germline ends. Germline V gives CDR1 KGHSH, CDR2 LQKENI. The CDR3: CASSPNKVGSSGNTIYF. The CDR3 nucleotides read TGTGCCAGCTCACCTAACAAGGTTGGGAGCTCTGGAAACACCATATATTTT.

V and J are TRBV2 and TRBJ2-5; 8 positions agree with TRBD2. Germline lookup yields CDR1 SNHLY and CDR2 FYNNEI. The CDR3 is made up of 15 amino acids. The ends lost 0 bases at V and 7 bases at J; junction bases unmatched: 7. This CDR3 reads CASSEATAGVGTQYF. The CDR3 DNA reads as TGTGCCAGCAGTGAAGCGACAGCGGGAGTGGGGACCCAGTACTTC. Drawing the rest from reference TRBV2 and TRBJ2-5, the complete variable domain is EPEVTQTPSHQVTQMGQEVILRCVPISNHLYFYWYRQILGQKVEFLVSFYNNEISEKSEIFDDQFSVERPDGSNFTLKIRSTKLEDSAMYFCASSEATAGVGTQYFGPGTRLLVL.

The chain couples TRBV6-2 or TRBV6-3 to TRBJ2-5; tentative D call: TRBD2 (5 bases). The CDR3 extends over 13 amino acids. The ends were cut back, 4 bases at V and 5 bases at J, with 11 bases in the middle. CDR1 and CDR2 (germline): MNHEY, SVGEGT. CDR3 residues: CASSSPSHETQYF. The CDR3, as DNA: TGTGCCAGCAGTTCCCCTAGCCATGAGACCCAGTACTTC.

This chain links TRBV10-2 with TRBJ2-5; D is unresolved. Germline-derived CDR1 and CDR2 are WSHSY and SAAADI. Trimming left V 6 bases short and J 5 bases short, with 7 bases between. The CDR3 is 11 amino acids. The CDR3 loop is CASRVEETQYF. The CDR3 nucleotides read TGCGCCAGCAGAGTAGAGGAGACCCAGTACTTC.

This chain uses TRBV7-2 with TRBJ2-1, with D unresolved. CDR1 and CDR2 from the germline V gene are SGHTA and FQGNSA. CDR3 length: 13 amino acids. V was clipped by 3 bases and J by 7 bases, with 10 bases between them. The DNA of the CDR3 is TGTGCCAGCAGCTTGTTTCGTGAGAATGAGCAGTTCTTC. Protein: CASSLFRENEQFF. Drawing the rest from reference TRBV7-2 and TRBJ2-1, the complete variable domain is GAGVSQSPSNKVTEKGKDVELRCDPISGHTALYWYRQSLGQGLEFLIYFQGNSAPDKSGLPSDRFSAERTGGSVSTLTIQRTQQEDSAVYLCASSLFRENEQFFGPGTRLTVL.

This chain uses TRBV27 with TRBJ2-6, with TRBD1 matching 7 bases. This CDR3 has 18 amino acids. J lost 0 bases, V lost 6 bases, and 11 bases had no gene match. Germline V gives CDR1 MNHEY, CDR2 SMNVEV (reference sequence). CDR3 nucleotide sequence: TGTGCCAGCAGCAGGCCCGGGACAGTTAGCTCTGGGGCCAACGTCCTGACTTTC. Translated: CASSRPGTVSSGANVLTF.

This chain connects TRBV28 to TRBJ1-4; 10 positions agree with TRBD1. This CDR3 spans 18 amino acids. J was trimmed by 0 bases and V by 3 bases; bases with no gene match: 7. CDR1 MDHEN and CDR2 SYDVKM come from the germline V gene. The DNA for the CDR3 is TGTGCCAGCAGTTTCGGGGGGACAGGGGCCCCAACTAATGAAAAACTGTTTTTT. As protein: CASSFGGTGAPTNEKLFF.

This chain joins TRBV18 and TRBJ1-4, with TRBD1 matching 8 bases. Germline assignment: CDR1 KGHSH and CDR2 LQKENI. This CDR3 comprises 17 residues. Losses at the gene ends were 0 bases for V and 3 bases for J; bases not matched to a gene: 6. The CDR3 DNA is TGTGCCAGCTCACCACCTTCACAGGGGGTTTCTAATGAAAAACTGTTTTTT. Translating gives CASSPPSQGVSNEKLFF.